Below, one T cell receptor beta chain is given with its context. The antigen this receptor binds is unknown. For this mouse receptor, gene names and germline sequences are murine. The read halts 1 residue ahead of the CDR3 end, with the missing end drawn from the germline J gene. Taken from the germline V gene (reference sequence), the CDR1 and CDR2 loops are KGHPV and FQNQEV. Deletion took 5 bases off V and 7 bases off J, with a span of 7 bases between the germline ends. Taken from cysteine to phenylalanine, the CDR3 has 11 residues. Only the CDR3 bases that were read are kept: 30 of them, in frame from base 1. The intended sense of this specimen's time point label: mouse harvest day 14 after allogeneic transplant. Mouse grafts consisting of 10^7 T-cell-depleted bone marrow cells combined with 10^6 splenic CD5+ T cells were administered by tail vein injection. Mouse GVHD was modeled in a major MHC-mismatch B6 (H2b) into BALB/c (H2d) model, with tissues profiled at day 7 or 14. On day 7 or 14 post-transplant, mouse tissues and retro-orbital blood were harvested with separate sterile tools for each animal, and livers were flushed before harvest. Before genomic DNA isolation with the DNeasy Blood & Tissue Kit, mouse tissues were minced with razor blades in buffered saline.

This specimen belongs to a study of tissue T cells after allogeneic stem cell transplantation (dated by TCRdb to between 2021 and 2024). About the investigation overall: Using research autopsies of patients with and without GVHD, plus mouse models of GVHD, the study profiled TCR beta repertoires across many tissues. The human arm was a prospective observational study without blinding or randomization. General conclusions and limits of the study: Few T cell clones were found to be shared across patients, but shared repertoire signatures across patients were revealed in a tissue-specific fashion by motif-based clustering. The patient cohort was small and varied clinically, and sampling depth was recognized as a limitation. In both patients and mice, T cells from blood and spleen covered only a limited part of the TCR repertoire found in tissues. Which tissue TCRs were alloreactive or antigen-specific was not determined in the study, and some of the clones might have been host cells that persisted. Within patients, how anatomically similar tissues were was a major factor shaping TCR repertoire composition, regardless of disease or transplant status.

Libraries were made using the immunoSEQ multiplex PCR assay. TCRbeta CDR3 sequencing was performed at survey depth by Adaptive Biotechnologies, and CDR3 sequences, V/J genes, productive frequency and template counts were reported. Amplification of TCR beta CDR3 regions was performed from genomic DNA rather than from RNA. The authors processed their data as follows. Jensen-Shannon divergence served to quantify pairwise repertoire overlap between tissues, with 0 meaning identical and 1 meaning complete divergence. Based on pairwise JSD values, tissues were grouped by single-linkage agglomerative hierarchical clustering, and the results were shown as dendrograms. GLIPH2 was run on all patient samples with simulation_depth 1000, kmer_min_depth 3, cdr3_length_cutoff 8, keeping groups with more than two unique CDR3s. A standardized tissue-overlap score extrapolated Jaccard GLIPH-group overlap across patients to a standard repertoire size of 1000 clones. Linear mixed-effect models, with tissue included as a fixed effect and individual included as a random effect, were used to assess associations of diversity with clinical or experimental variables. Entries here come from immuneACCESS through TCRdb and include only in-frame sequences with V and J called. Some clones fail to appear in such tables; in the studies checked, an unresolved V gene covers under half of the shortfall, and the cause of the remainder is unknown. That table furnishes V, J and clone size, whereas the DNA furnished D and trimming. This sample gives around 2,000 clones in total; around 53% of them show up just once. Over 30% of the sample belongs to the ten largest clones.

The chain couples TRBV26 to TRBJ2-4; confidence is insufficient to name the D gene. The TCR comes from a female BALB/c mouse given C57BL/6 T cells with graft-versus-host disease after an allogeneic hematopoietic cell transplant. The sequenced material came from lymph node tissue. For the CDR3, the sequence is CASSRRDTLYF. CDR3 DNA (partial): TGTGCCAGCAGTAGGAGAGACACCTTGTAC.